The clone carrying this TCR beta chain was counted ten times or more. TCRdb reanalysed the RT-PCR reads using MiXCR and keeps one entry per CDR3 protein. This table has almost 700,000 distinct CDR3 sequences, 14% appearing once. This receptor was taken from a female donor in good health, serving as a healthy control. Material for sequencing was memory CD4+ T cells from blood.

This CDR3 reads CASSYFPGQGISKTQYF. DNA of the CDR3: TGTGCCAGCAGTTACTTCCCGGGACAGGGGATTTCCAAGACCCAGTACTTC. The gene calls are TRBV6-5 and TRBJ2-5; 10 bases map to TRBD1. This CDR3 has 17 residues. Per the germline V gene, CDR1 is MNHEY and CDR2 is SVGAGI. The junction had 11 bases not matched to a gene; V was cut back by 1 base and J by 6 bases.